Below are 15 T cell receptor beta chains sequenced from a single sample in a study of cytomegalovirus exposure and HLA in healthy donors. It was with 60 Vbeta and 13 Jbeta primers that the PCR ran. This table comes from immunoSEQ multiplex PCR, and its TCRdb copy is limited to in-frame clones, with some not included. The profile covers 100,000 to 150,000 clones, with roughly four fifths appearing a single time and roughly 1.8% taken by the ten largest. Sequenced material: PBMCs. The receptors were sampled from a woman aged 45-65 years in good health and CMV-seronegative.

The chain combines TRBV27 with TRBJ2-7, with 9 bases aligning to TRBD2. Germline CDR1 and CDR2: MNHEY and SMNVEV (reference sequence). The ends lost 3 bases at V and 3 bases at J; junction bases unmatched: 21. The CDR3 extends over 20 amino acids. CDR3 nucleotide sequence: TGTGCCAGCAGTTTCCTGATGGCGGGAGGGCCCTCGTCCCACTACTACGAGCAGTACTTC. It encodes CASSFLMAGGPSSHYYEQYF.

V is TRBV5-1 and J is TRBJ1-1, with no clear D. The ends were cut back, 2 bases at V and 1 base at J, with 9 bases in the middle. The CDR3 spans 14 residues. The germline V gene encodes CDR1 SGHRS and CDR2 YFSETQ. The CDR3 here is CASSFGTGNTEAFF. The CDR3, as DNA: TGCGCCAGCAGCTTCGGTACGGGGAACACTGAAGCTTTCTTT.

V is TRBV5-4 and J is TRBJ1-2; 7 bases map to TRBD1. J gave up 7 bases and V 5 bases, and 8 bases lay outside the gene matches. Per germline, CDR1 SGHNT and CDR2 YYREEE (reference sequence). The CDR3 covers 13 residues. DNA of the CDR3: TGTGCCAGCAGTGTGACAGGGTTCAGTGGCTACACCTTC. It is translated as CASSVTGFSGYTF.

The CDR3 DNA follows: TGTGCCAGCAGTTCCCTGGGCTCCTACGAGCAGTACGTC. Residues: CASSSLGSYEQYV. V and J are TRBV27 and TRBJ2-7; D remains ambiguous. CDR3 length: 13 amino acids. Trimming left V 4 bases short and J 0 bases short, with 7 bases between. The germline CDR1 and CDR2 sequences are MNHEY and SMNVEV (reference sequence).

The V gene is TRBV6-5, the J gene TRBJ1-4, with a weak D call TRBD1 (5 bases). The CDR3 contains 14 residues. CDR1 is MNHEY and CDR2 is SVGAGI in the germline V gene. Trimming removed 10 bases from V and 0 bases from J, with 12 bases in between. CDR3 coding DNA: TGTGCCACACAGGACCGCGCAACTAATGAAAAACTGTTTTTT. Its translation: CATQDRATNEKLFF.

The chain uses TRBV29-1 and TRBJ2-2, with TRBD2 as a possible D gene (6 bases). CDR1 and CDR2 (germline): SQVTM, ANQGSEA. Between the trimmed V and J ends, which lost 6 bases and 4 bases, there was a span of 9 bases. CDR3 size: 12 residues. The CDR3 sequence is CSVTSFTGELFF. The DNA of the CDR3 is TGCAGCGTGACTAGTTTCACCGGGGAGCTGTTTTTT.

This chain links TRBV5-5 with TRBJ1-5, with 8 bases lining up with TRBD1. V was pared by 0 bases and J by 6 bases, with 5 bases of the junction left unmatched. Germline V gene sequence: CDR1 SGHKS, CDR2 YYEKEE (reference sequence). The CDR3 is 15 residues long. CDR3 sequence: CASSLVQGGGQPQHF. CDR3 coding DNA: TGTGCCAGCAGCTTGGTACAGGGGGGAGGTCAGCCCCAGCATTTT.

The V call is TRBV28, the J call TRBJ2-2, with 7 positions matching TRBD1. Trimming removed 6 bases from V and 4 bases from J; junction bases left unmatched: 8. Germline CDR1 reads MDHEN; CDR2 reads SYDVKM. This CDR3 comprises 15 residues. CDR3 bases: TGTGCCAGCAGCTACCCCGGGACAGTCACCGGGGAGCTGTTTTTT. Translating it yields CASSYPGTVTGELFF. Using reference TRBV28 and TRBJ2-2 for the parts outside the CDR3, the full variable domain is DVKVTQSSRYLVKRTGEKVFLECVQDMDHENMFWYRQDPGLGLRLIYFSYDVKMKEKGDIPEGYSVSREKKERFSLILESASTNQTSMYLCASSYPGTVTGELFFGEGSRLTVL.

The rearrangement joins TRBV6-6 to TRBJ2-2; no reliable D call. Germline V CDR1 and CDR2: MNHNY, SVGAGI (reference sequence). CDR3 length equals 13 residues. V was clipped by 4 bases and J by 6 bases, with 9 bases between them. CDR3 sequence (DNA): TGTGCCAGCAGTTTCGGCGCGGCCGGGGAGCTGTTTTTT. Translation: CASSFGAAGELFF.

The chain carries TRBV27 and TRBJ2-3; TRBD2 matches at 10 bases. V shed 6 bases, J shed 0 bases, and the junction held 3 bases outside the gene matches. The CDR3 sequence is 15 residues long. The germline V gene has CDR1 MNHEY and CDR2 SMNVEV (reference sequence). CDR3 in DNA: TGTGCCAGCAGCCTGACTAGCGGGAGCACAGATACGCAGTATTTT. Its protein product is CASSLTSGSTDTQYF.

The rearrangement links TRBV9 to TRBJ1-1; 8 nucleotides agree with TRBD1. Germline V CDR1 and CDR2: SGDLS, YYNGEE. V lost 4 bases and J lost 3; bases outside the gene matches: 8. The CDR3 is made up of 15 amino acids. The CDR3 bases are TGTGCCAGCAGCTCGGACAGGGAACTAGACACTGAAGCTTTCTTT. The encoded protein is CASSSDRELDTEAFF.

The table lists this clone with a count of one. The rearrangement joins TRBV4-2 to TRBJ2-4; 11 bases align to TRBD2. This CDR3 has 20 amino acids. V trimming: 0 bases; J trimming: 0 bases; junction bases outside the gene matches: 10. CDR1 and CDR2 from the germline V gene are LGHNA and YNFKEQ. The CDR3 bases are TGTGCCAGCAGCCAAGAAGTAACGGCCACTAGCGGGGGAGCCAAAAACATTCAGTACTTC. Translating it yields CASSQEVTATSGGAKNIQYF.

The sample holds a few counts of this clone. This chain connects TRBV19 to TRBJ1-1; TRBD1 aligns across 8 bases. This CDR3 spans 15 amino acids. The V segment lost 1 base and the J segment 1 base; nucleotides outside the gene matches: 2. Germline-derived CDR1 and CDR2 are LNHDA and SQIVND (reference sequence). The DNA for the CDR3 is TGTGCCAGTAGTATAGGCGGGACAGGGAACACTGAAGCTTTCTTT. Translating it yields CASSIGGTGNTEAFF.

The V call is TRBV6-5, the J call TRBJ2-1; D is perhaps TRBD2 (5 bases). This CDR3 is built from 15 residues. The ends were cut back, 4 bases at V and 6 bases at J, with 16 bases in the middle. The germline gives CDR1 MNHEY, CDR2 SVGAGI. In nucleotides, the CDR3 is TGTGCCAGCAGTTCGGGATCCCGGGGAAGCAATGAGCAGTTCTTC. Translation: CASSSGSRGSNEQFF.

This clone was observed a handful of times. The chain uses TRBV7-3 and TRBJ2-5; TRBD2 matches 8 bases. The V gene's germline CDR1 is SGHTA and CDR2 FQGTGA. V was pared by 6 bases and J by 3 bases, with 6 bases of the junction left unmatched. The length of the CDR3 is 14 residues. CDR3 nucleotide sequence: TGTGCCAGCAGTATGAGAGCGGGAGAAGAGACCCAGTACTTC. Residues: CASSMRAGEETQYF.